These T cell receptor beta chains were read from a single sample in a study of shared clonotypes between healthy human individuals. This table comes from immunoSEQ multiplex PCR, and its TCRdb copy is limited to in-frame clones, with some not included. The repertoire has fewer than 600,000 clones, around 81% of them found once; the top ten carry about 12%. Sequenced input: PBMCs. The receptors derive from a woman aged 40-49 years in good health. Some clones in this sample may be carry-over from other donors' samples. CDR3s include the opening cysteine and the closing phenylalanine or tryptophan. Each record gives: D gene, clone size, V gene, J gene, CDR3 protein, CDR3 DNA. A D gene is named only where the DNA matches it firmly. Where a row states a size, it is once, few, many or the class of an expanded clone; other rows omit it.

-,-,TRBV15,TRBJ2-1,CATSSVLRLGGDEQFF,TGTGCCACCAGCAGTGTTCTGCGGTTGGGGGGTGATGAGCAGTTCTTC
-,few,TRBV11-1,TRBJ2-3,CASSSRDSTDTQYF,TGTGCCAGCAGTTCTCGGGACTCCACAGATACGCAGTATTTT
TRBD1,-,TRBV2,TRBJ2-4,CASSTGQGAKNIQYF,TGTGCCAGCAGTACCGGACAGGGAGCCAAAAACATTCAGTACTTC
-,-,TRBV10-3,TRBJ2-7,CAISEGNPHSYEQYF,TGTGCCATCAGTGAGGGGAACCCACACTCCTACGAGCAGTACTTC
-,-,TRBV27,TRBJ1-2,CASSYQGYYGYTF,TGTGCCAGCAGTTATCAAGGATACTATGGCTACACCTTC
-,-,TRBV2,TRBJ1-1,CAGRDILNTEAFF,TGTGCCGGCCGGGACATACTAAACACTGAAGCTTTCTTT
TRBD2,-,TRBV6-4,TRBJ2-3,CASGTSGTDTQYF,TGTGCCAGCGGGACTAGCGGGACAGATACGCAGTATTTT
TRBD2,-,TRBV11-2,TRBJ2-1,CASSSRLAGNEQFF,TGTGCCAGCAGCTCCCGACTAGCGGGTAATGAGCAGTTCTTC
-,-,TRBV5-4,TRBJ1-3,CASSGGTDSGNTIYF,TGTGCCAGCAGCGGCGGGACGGACTCTGGAAACACCATATATTTT
-,-,TRBV7-9,TRBJ2-2,CASSSPLYAVMDTGELFF,TGTGCCAGCAGCTCGCCCCTTTACGCAGTGATGGACACCGGGGAGCTGTTTTTT
TRBD2,few,TRBV6-6,TRBJ2-2,CASSLAANTGELFF,TGTGCCAGCAGCCTAGCGGCGAACACCGGGGAGCTGTTTTTT
TRBD2,-,TRBV27,TRBJ2-1,CASSNPGLANKGTYNEQFF,TGTGCCAGCAGTAATCCGGGACTAGCGAACAAAGGGACCTACAATGAGCAGTTCTTC
-,-,TRBV7-9,TRBJ2-7,CASSLPTATYEQYF,TGTGCCAGCAGCTTACCGACGGCCACCTACGAGCAGTACTTC
TRBD2,-,TRBV2,TRBJ2-3,CASRGLADYF,TGTGCCAGCAGGGGACTAGCGGATTATTTT
TRBD2,-,TRBV5-8,TRBJ2-3,CASSPWTSGSSDTQYF,TGTGCCAGCAGCCCCTGGACTAGCGGGAGTTCCGATACGCAGTATTTT
TRBD2,-,TRBV28,TRBJ2-1,CASSAAGDQNEQFF,TGTGCCAGCAGTGCAGCGGGAGACCAAAATGAGCAGTTCTTC
-,-,TRBV4-2,TRBJ2-5,CASSQDPGVRGLETQYF,TGTGCCAGCAGCCAAGATCCCGGGGTGAGGGGTTTAGAGACCCAGTACTTC
-,-,TRBV27,TRBJ2-7,CASSLQGRQYF,TGTGCCAGCAGTTTACAGGGGAGGCAGTACTTC
-,-,TRBV4-2,TRBJ2-5,CASSQPSRRQETQYF,TGTGCCAGCAGCCAGCCTAGTAGACGCCAAGAGACCCAGTACTTC
TRBD2,-,TRBV7-9,TRBJ2-1,CASSSYWTSGSRAQFF,TGTGCCAGCAGCTCGTATTGGACTAGCGGGAGCAGGGCGCAGTTCTTC
-,-,TRBV29-1,TRBJ2-3,CSVAGTPTTDTQYF,TGCAGCGTGGCCGGGACTCCTACCACAGATACGCAGTATTTT
-,few,TRBV27,TRBJ2-3,CASGPPRGTDTQYF,TGTGCCAGCGGCCCCCCCCGGGGCACAGATACGCAGTATTTT
-,-,TRBV30,TRBJ1-2,CAWSGGRGLYGYTF,TGTGCCTGGAGTGGGGGAAGGGGTTTATATGGCTACACCTTC
-,few,TRBV5-1,TRBJ1-1,CASSLAPGNTEAFF,TGCGCCAGCAGCTTGGCCCCAGGGAACACTGAAGCTTTCTTT
TRBD1,-,TRBV11-2,TRBJ2-7,CASSLRTGSSYEQYF,TGTGCCAGCAGCCTACGGACAGGGAGTAGCTACGAGCAGTACTTC
TRBD2,-,TRBV18,TRBJ2-7,CASSSTGTSGIRYEQYF,TGTGCCAGCTCATCAACCGGGACTAGCGGGATACGCTACGAGCAGTACTTC
-,-,TRBV9,TRBJ2-5,CASSSYPGDQETQYF,TGTGCCAGCAGCTCCTACCCGGGAGACCAAGAGACCCAGTACTTC
-,-,TRBV11-3,TRBJ2-3,CASSLDIRDSTDTQYF,TGTGCCAGCAGCTTAGATATCCGGGATAGCACAGATACGCAGTATTTT
-,once,TRBV18,TRBJ2-4,CASSPDGKNIQYF,TGTGCCAGCTCACCGGACGGGAAAAACATTCAGTACTTC
TRBD2,-,TRBV2,TRBJ2-3,CASSGTSGRSNTQYF,TGTGCCAGCAGTGGGACTAGCGGGAGATCTAATACGCAGTATTTT
-,few,TRBV19,TRBJ2-5,CASSMNGGKETQYF,TGTGCCAGTAGTATGAACGGGGGTAAAGAGACCCAGTACTTC
-,-,TRBV5-6,TRBJ2-5,CASSLVSQETQYF,TGTGCCAGCAGCTTGGTATCGCAAGAGACCCAGTACTTC
TRBD2,many,TRBV19,TRBJ2-3,CASSMGLASTDTQYF,TGTGCCAGTAGTATGGGACTAGCGAGCACAGATACGCAGTATTTT
TRBD2,-,TRBV5-6,TRBJ2-2,CASSPGLAGGYTGELFF,TGTGCCAGCAGCCCGGGACTAGCGGGAGGCTACACCGGGGAGCTGTTTTTT
-,many,TRBV30,TRBJ1-1,CAWSPAGAEAFF,TGTGCCTGGAGTCCGGCCGGCGCTGAAGCTTTCTTT
-,-,TRBV10-3,TRBJ2-7,CAISGSREDYEQYF,TGTGCCATCAGTGGGAGTAGGGAAGACTACGAGCAGTACTTC